Below, 20 T cell receptor beta chains from the same sample are listed, as sequenced in a study of shared clonotypes between healthy human individuals. Only CD45RO-negative cells positively selected for CCR7 counted as naive CD8 cells, so terminally differentiated effector memory CD45RA+ cells were excluded. Clones were sequenced by immunoSEQ multiplex PCR, and TCRdb holds only the in-frame ones, with some missing. The sample consists of some 1,900,000 clones, less than 95% of them appearing once. Sequenced: naive CD8+ T cells sorted from blood. The receptors were sampled from a man aged 18 to 29 in good health.

The chain recombines TRBV6-6 with TRBJ2-7; maybe TRBD2 (5 bases). Trimming cost V 2 bases and J 11 bases, with 10 bases left between them. In germline, CDR1 is MNHNY, CDR2 SVGAGI (reference sequence). The CDR3 loop spans 11 amino acids. The CDR3 region has the DNA TGTGCCAGCAGTTACGGACTTATAGAGTACTTC. Translation: CASSYGLIEYF.

In regard to this clone: The sample contains more than one DNA sequence encoding this CDR3. DNA for the CDR3: TGTGCCAGCAGTTACGGCGGTTACAATGAGCAGTTCTTC. It translates to CASSYGGYNEQFF. The chain recombines TRBV6-6 with TRBJ2-1; no clear D gene. The CDR3 covers 13 residues. From germline, CDR1 is MNHNY and CDR2 SVGAGI (reference sequence). V gave up 2 bases and J gave up 4 bases, with 6 bases separating them.

This rearrangement joins TRBV14 to TRBJ2-7; D may be TRBD1 (6 bases). The CDR3 totals 16 residues. The V and J ends lost 4 bases and 0 bases respectively, with 16 bases between them. Germline V gene data show CDR1 as SGHDN and CDR2 as FVKESK. CDR3 protein: CASSPLGTRSSYEQYF. CDR3 nucleotide sequence: TGTGCCAGCAGCCCGCTTGGGACACGGAGCTCCTACGAGCAGTACTTC.

V gene TRBV9 combines with J gene TRBJ2-7, with D tentatively TRBD1 or TRBD2 (5 bases each). Looked up from germline, CDR1 is SGDLS and CDR2 is YYNGEE. Trimming removed 0 bases at V and 6 bases at J, with 16 bases between. The CDR3 is 15 residues long. The CDR3 DNA reads TGTGCCAGCAGCGTAGACTGGGGGTCCCCCGGCGAGCAGTACTTC. Translating it yields CASSVDWGSPGEQYF. The variable domain in full, completed from reference TRBV9 and TRBJ2-7, reads DSGVTQTPKHLITATGQRVTLRCSPRSGDLSVYWYQQSLDQGLQFLIQYYNGEERAKGNILERFSAQQFPDLHSELNLSSLELGDSALYFCASSVDWGSPGEQYFGPGTRLTVT.

The rearrangement joins TRBV27 to TRBJ1-6; D might be TRBD1 (5 bases). Germline V gives CDR1 MNHEY, CDR2 SMNVEV (reference sequence). Trimming left V 7 bases short and J 6 bases short, with 16 bases between. CDR3 length equals 15 residues. CDR3 sequence: CASTQFQGGNSPLHF. CDR3 nucleotide sequence: TGTGCCAGCACCCAATTCCAGGGTGGTAATTCACCCCTCCACTTT.

V usage is TRBV6-1 and J usage is TRBJ2-7; perhaps TRBD2 as D (6 bases). Germline V gene lookup returns CDR1 MNHNS and CDR2 SASEGT. CDR3 length: 14 amino acids. Trimming removed 6 bases at V and 2 bases at J, with 14 bases between. Here the CDR3 reads CASRRLVVAYEQYF. The CDR3 nucleotides read TGTGCCAGCAGGAGACTAGTGGTTGCCTACGAGCAGTACTTC.

V and J are TRBV9 and TRBJ2-1; perhaps TRBD1 as D (5 bases). V lost 0 bases to trimming and J lost 7 bases, with 14 bases between them. Germline assignment: CDR1 SGDLS and CDR2 YYNGEE. The CDR3 has 15 residues. CDR3 nucleotide sequence: TGTGCCAGCAGCGTAGGGGCAGGGTTTGATAATGAGCAGTTCTTC. Protein product: CASSVGAGFDNEQFF.

The chain employs TRBV4-3 and TRBJ2-7; D is ambiguous. Germline-derived CDR1 and CDR2 are LGHNA and YSLEER. V lost 8 bases and J 0 bases, leaving 11 bases between the germline ends. This CDR3 contains 13 residues. Here the CDR3 DNA reads TGCGCCAGCTCCTATGGGGTCTCCTACGAGCAGTACTTC. Its protein product is CASSYGVSYEQYF.

The rearrangement links TRBV7-6 to TRBJ2-7, with 13 bases lining up with TRBD2. Germline V gene lookup returns CDR1 SGHVS and CDR2 FNYEAQ. V shed 2 bases, J shed 4 bases, and the junction held 5 bases outside the gene matches. The CDR3 spans 16 residues. Written as DNA, the CDR3 is TGTGCCAGCAGCTTACCCAGGACTAGCGGGAGATACGAGCAGTACTTC. Translating gives CASSLPRTSGRYEQYF.

The CDR3 region has the DNA TGTGCCAGCAACACGGCACACGGGAACACTGAAGCTTTCTTT. Its translation: CASNTAHGNTEAFF. V gene TRBV21-1 combines with J gene TRBJ1-1. TRBV21-1 is a pseudogene. The CDR3 spans 14 residues.

This rearrangement joins TRBV7-9 to TRBJ1-5, with unresolved D. The CDR3 runs 13 residues. In germline, CDR1 is SEHNR, CDR2 FQNEAQ (reference sequence). V was cut by 6 bases and J by 8 bases, with 14 bases left in between. CDR3 in amino acids: CASSILGSEPQHF. In nucleotides, the CDR3 is TGTGCCAGCAGTATACTGGGGTCGGAGCCCCAGCATTTT.

The chain has TRBV4-1 and TRBJ1-1; unclear D gene. The CDR3 spans 15 residues. From germline, CDR1 is MGHRA and CDR2 YSYEKL. V was cut by 0 bases and J by 4 bases, with 12 bases left in between. The CDR3 DNA is TGCGCCAGCAGCCAAGATGACGGGGAGGGCACTGAAGCTTTCTTT. Amino acid sequence: CASSQDDGEGTEAFF.

As regards this clone: The sample holds other DNA sequences that translate to the same CDR3. The DNA of the CDR3 is TGCGCCAGCAGCCAAGGGGAGGCCTACGAGCAGTACTTC. Protein product: CASSQGEAYEQYF. V gene TRBV4-1 combines with J gene TRBJ2-7; TRBD2 is a possible D gene (6 bases). Germline-derived CDR1 and CDR2 are MGHRA and YSYEKL. This CDR3 contains 13 residues. Trimming left V 1 base short and J 2 bases short, with 6 bases between.

The chain is built from TRBV7-6 and TRBJ2-7, with 10 bases lining up with TRBD1. Germline CDR1 reads SGHVS; CDR2 reads FNYEAQ. The length of the CDR3 is 13 residues. After removal of 5 bases from V and 6 bases from J, the junction contained 4 bases not matched to a gene. For the CDR3, the DNA is TGTGCCAGCAGCCAGGGACAGGGGAGCGAGCAGTACTTC. Translation: CASSQGQGSEQYF.

In the case of this clone: Sequence at one end of the junction differs from germline and may be a read error. This chain links TRBV9 with TRBJ2-4; TRBD1 aligns across 9 bases. Looked up from germline, CDR1 is SGDLS and CDR2 is YYNGEE. The CDR3 contains 11 residues. The CDR3, as DNA: TGTGCCAGCAGGGTCGGGGACAGGGCGGGCTTC. Amino acids: CASRVGDRAGF.

This chain connects TRBV7-9 to TRBJ2-5; D perhaps matches TRBD2 (6 bases). V lost 8 bases, J lost 1 base, and 14 bases lay in between. Germline V gene sequence: CDR1 SEHNR, CDR2 FQNEAQ (reference sequence). The CDR3 contains 14 residues. The CDR3 coding sequence is TGTGCCAGCGCCCGCGGGGTGTCCCAAGAGACCCAGTACTTC. Its protein is CASARGVSQETQYF.

This chain links TRBV10-3 with TRBJ2-7; perhaps TRBD1 as D (7 bases). Germline V gene sequence: CDR1 ENHRY, CDR2 SYGVKD. CDR3 size: 14 residues. V dropped 2 bases and J dropped 3 bases, with 11 bases sitting between them. The CDR3 DNA reads as TGTGCCATCAGTGAGCAGGGGGGCAACTACGAGCAGTACTTC. Translating gives CAISEQGGNYEQYF.

The chain links TRBV6-5 to TRBJ1-1, with a tentative D call TRBD1 (6 bases). Germline values: CDR1 MNHEY, CDR2 SVGAGI. The CDR3 runs to 14 residues. Deletions cut 7 bases from V and 1 base from J, with 13 bases between. In DNA, the CDR3 is TGTGCCAGCATCCAGACAGGACGGAACACTGAAGCTTTCTTT. Protein: CASIQTGRNTEAFF.

This clone was seen a few times. The gene calls are TRBV7-8 and TRBJ1-5; D may be TRBD1 (6 bases). Germline CDR1 reads SGHVS; CDR2 reads FQNEAQ. V was trimmed by 5 bases and J by 4 bases, leaving 18 bases between them. This CDR3 spans 16 amino acids. The CDR3 protein is CASSPFVGGGNQPQHF. As DNA, the CDR3 is TGTGCCAGCAGCCCATTCGTAGGGGGTGGGAATCAGCCCCAGCATTTT.

The chain uses TRBV18 and TRBJ2-1; D gene unclear. Germline values: CDR1 KGHSH, CDR2 LQKENI. V was pared by 2 bases and J by 7 bases, with 3 bases between. The CDR3 is 11 residues long. CDR3 sequence reads: CASSPGNEQFF. The CDR3 region has the DNA TGTGCCAGCTCACCAGGGAATGAGCAGTTCTTC.